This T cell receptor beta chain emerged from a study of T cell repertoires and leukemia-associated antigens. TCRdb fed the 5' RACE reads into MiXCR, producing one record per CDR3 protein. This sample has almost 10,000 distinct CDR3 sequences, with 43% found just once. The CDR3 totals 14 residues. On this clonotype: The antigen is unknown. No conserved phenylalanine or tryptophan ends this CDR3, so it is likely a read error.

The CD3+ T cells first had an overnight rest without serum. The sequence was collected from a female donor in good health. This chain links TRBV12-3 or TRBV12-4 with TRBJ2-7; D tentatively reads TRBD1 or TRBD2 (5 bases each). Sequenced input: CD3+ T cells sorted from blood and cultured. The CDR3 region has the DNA TGTGCCATCAGTTTGCCCGGGGCCGTGGGCGAGCAGTACCTC. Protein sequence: CAISLPGAVGEQYL.